Below, 21 T cell receptor beta chains from the same sample are listed, as sequenced in a study of blood T cell repertoires in COVID-19. The method was immunoSEQ multiplex PCR; TCRdb's version includes in-frame clones alone and lacks a portion of them. The sample carries some 250,000 clones, 86% recorded once. Material: peripheral blood. The receptor set was obtained from a woman aged 25 to 45 who had recovered from COVID-19.

The rearrangement joins TRBV5-1 to TRBJ1-6; 7 nucleotides align to TRBD1. Germline CDR1 is SGHRS and CDR2 is YFSETQ. The CDR3 runs to 15 residues. V shed 4 bases, J shed 9 bases, and the junction held 10 bases outside the gene matches. CDR3 DNA sequence: TGCGCCAGCAGCGAGGACAGGTCCAAGGGTTCACCCCTCCACTTT. It encodes CASSEDRSKGSPLHF.

This sequence joins TRBV4-2 and TRBJ2-5; unclear D gene. Germline V gene lookup returns CDR1 LGHNA and CDR2 YNFKEQ. V lost 2 bases and J lost 2, with 9 bases in between. CDR3 length: 14 amino acids. CDR3 DNA: TGTGCCAGCAGCCAATTTCCAGGTCAAGAGACCCAGTACTTC. Amino acid sequence: CASSQFPGQETQYF.

This chain joins TRBV27 and TRBJ2-2; D is perhaps TRBD1 (5 bases). CDR3 length: 15 residues. The germline CDR1 and CDR2 sequences are MNHEY and SMNVEV (reference sequence). V dropped 7 bases and J dropped 5 bases, with 17 bases sitting between them. The CDR3 region is CASNPRPGITGELFF. In DNA form, the CDR3 reads TGTGCCAGCAACCCTCGACCAGGGATAACCGGGGAGCTGTTTTTT.

The V gene is TRBV3-1 (or the pseudogene TRBV3-2), the J gene TRBJ2-7; D perhaps matches TRBD1 (5 bases). Germline V gives CDR1 LGHDT, CDR2 YNNKEL (reference sequence). V lost 1 base, J lost 3 bases, and 28 bases lay in between. The CDR3 runs to 20 residues. The CDR3 sequence is CASSQVGACPPNTAIYEQYF. CDR3 DNA sequence: TGTGCCAGCAGCCAAGTTGGGGCGTGCCCCCCAAACACAGCAATCTACGAGCAGTACTTC.

This clone came up once. This rearrangement joins TRBV18 to TRBJ2-1; 7 bases match TRBD1. CDR1 and CDR2 (germline): KGHSH, LQKENI. The CDR3 sequence is 16 residues long. V dropped 4 bases and J dropped 2; count of bases not matched to a gene: 8. This CDR3 reads CASSHFRDSTYNEQFF. CDR3 in DNA: TGTGCCAGCTCACACTTTCGGGACAGCACCTACAATGAGCAGTTCTTC.

This rearrangement joins TRBV19 to TRBJ1-2; D not resolved. Trimming removed 3 bases at V and 7 bases at J, with 9 bases between. The CDR3 runs to 12 residues. Germline CDR1 and CDR2: LNHDA and SQIVND (reference sequence). The CDR3 reads CASSMVGSGYTF. CDR3 nucleotides: TGTGCCAGTAGTATGGTCGGGAGTGGCTACACCTTC.

V is TRBV2 and J is TRBJ2-3; a possible D gene is TRBD2 (6 bases). The CDR3 totals 12 residues. V was cut by 7 bases and J by 6 bases, with 11 bases left in between. From germline, CDR1 is SNHLY and CDR2 FYNNEI. The CDR3 spells CASKEEGDTQYF. CDR3 nucleotide sequence: TGTGCCAGCAAAGAGGAGGGTGATACGCAGTATTTT.

This rearrangement joins TRBV4-1 to TRBJ1-1, with D uncertain. Trimming took off 0 bases at V and 0 bases at J, with 8 bases between the two ends. Germline CDR1 and CDR2: MGHRA and YSYEKL. The CDR3 sequence is 15 residues long. As DNA, the CDR3 is TGCGCCAGCAGCCAAGAGTGGGCGTTGAACACTGAAGCTTTCTTT. Translating gives CASSQEWALNTEAFF.

This chain connects TRBV27 to TRBJ2-7; the match to TRBD1 covers 7 bases. The V gene's germline CDR1 is MNHEY and CDR2 SMNVEV (reference sequence). V dropped 5 bases and J dropped 3; count of bases not matched to a gene: 10. The CDR3 sequence is 15 residues long. In DNA, the CDR3 is TGTGCCAGCAGTCCCTGGGGACAGTCCGTCTACGAGCAGTACTTC. Its translation is CASSPWGQSVYEQYF.

This chain uses TRBV6-6 with TRBJ2-1, with 10 positions matching TRBD2. In germline, CDR1 is MNHNY, CDR2 SVGAGI (reference sequence). After removal of 6 bases from V and 8 bases from J, the junction contained 10 bases not matched to a gene. The CDR3 contains 15 residues. The CDR3 sequence is CASSPLAGVHHEQFF. The CDR3 bases are TGTGCCAGCAGCCCGCTAGCGGGGGTTCACCATGAGCAGTTCTTC.

J is TRBJ2-7 and V is TRBV5-1; maybe TRBD1 (7 bases). The CDR3 loop spans 17 amino acids. Trimming removed 1 base from V and 0 bases from J, with 17 bases in between. CDR1 and CDR2 from the germline V gene are SGHRS and YFSETQ. The CDR3: CASSLSQGGLSSYEQYF. CDR3 nucleotide sequence: TGCGCCAGCAGCTTGTCCCAGGGGGGTCTCAGCTCCTACGAGCAGTACTTC.

The chain combines TRBV19 with TRBJ2-3, with unresolved D. Per the germline V gene, CDR1 is LNHDA and CDR2 is SQIVND (reference sequence). The CDR3 has 14 amino acids. Trimming removed 9 bases at V and 0 bases at J, with 13 bases between. The CDR3 DNA reads TGTGCCAGCCGCAGGCGTCAAAGCACAGATACGCAGTATTTT. Protein sequence: CASRRRQSTDTQYF.

This chain uses TRBV12-3 or TRBV12-4 with TRBJ2-5; D unresolved. The CDR3 runs to 13 residues. V was shortened by 2 bases and J by 2 bases, with 6 bases between the two germline ends. The CDR3 loop is CASSLIEQETQYF. The CDR3 nucleotides are TGTGCCAGCAGTTTAATAGAACAAGAGACCCAGTACTTC.

This rearrangement joins TRBV21-1 to TRBJ2-1; no DNA check was done on the table's D call, TRBD2. TRBV21-1 is listed as a pseudogene. The CDR3 runs to 14 residues. The CDR3 region has the DNA TGTGCCAGCAGCCCCTTTGTGCGGAATAATGAGCAGTTCTTC. Residues: CASSPFVRNNEQFF.

The rearrangement uses TRBV5-1 and TRBJ2-7; TRBD1 agrees at 8 bases. V lost 4 bases and J lost 0; bases outside the gene matches: 6. This CDR3 has 15 amino acids. Germline V gene lookup returns CDR1 SGHRS and CDR2 YFSETQ. In DNA form, the CDR3 reads TGCGCCAGCAGCATGGTAACAGGGGGCTCCTACGAGCAGTACTTC. This codes for CASSMVTGGSYEQYF.

The genes are TRBV5-6 and TRBJ1-2, with a weak D call TRBD1 (5 bases). V lost 0 bases and J 7 bases, leaving 16 bases between the germline ends. The germline CDR1 and CDR2 sequences are SGHDT and YYEEEE. The CDR3 runs to 15 residues. The CDR3 nucleotides are TGTGCCAGCAGCTTGGCCAAGTATAGGGGATCTGGCTACACCTTC. Translation: CASSLAKYRGSGYTF.

CDR3 DNA: TGTGCCAGCAGACCGGGACTACAAGAGACCCAGTACTTC. Its protein is CASRPGLQETQYF. The chain is built from TRBV27 and TRBJ2-5; 7 bases agree with TRBD2. From germline, CDR1 is MNHEY and CDR2 SMNVEV (reference sequence). After removal of 6 bases from V and 2 bases from J, the junction contained 3 bases not matched to a gene. The CDR3 extends over 13 amino acids.

The chain links TRBV7-9 to TRBJ2-3, with 12 bases fitting TRBD2. This CDR3 is 16 amino acids long. V shed 7 bases, J shed 4 bases, and the junction held 9 bases outside the gene matches. Germline V gene sequence: CDR1 SEHNR, CDR2 FQNEAQ (reference sequence). The CDR3 here is CASNPKTSGGADTQYF. The CDR3 DNA is TGTGCCAGCAACCCCAAGACTAGCGGGGGTGCAGATACGCAGTATTTT.

The rearrangement uses TRBV2 and TRBJ2-5; the D gene is possibly TRBD1 (6 bases). Trimming stripped 1 base from V and 5 bases from J, with 14 bases between. The CDR3 consists of 15 residues. Germline assignment: CDR1 SNHLY and CDR2 FYNNEI. In DNA, the CDR3 is TGTGCCAGCAGTGAAGTAATGGACAGTACGGAGACCCAGTACTTC. Residues: CASSEVMDSTETQYF.

V is TRBV18 and J is TRBJ1-5; D not certain. CDR1 KGHSH and CDR2 LQKENI come from the germline V gene. The CDR3 covers 13 residues. V dropped 5 bases and J dropped 5 bases, with 10 bases sitting between them. The CDR3 reads CASSTSLDQPQHF. As DNA, the CDR3 is TGTGCCAGCTCAACATCGTTGGATCAGCCCCAGCATTTT.

The genes are TRBV24-1 and TRBJ1-5; D perhaps matches TRBD1 (5 bases). Germline lookup yields CDR1 KGHDR and CDR2 SFDVKD. Trimming pared 6 bases from V and 0 bases from J, leaving 8 bases between. The CDR3 contains 14 residues. The CDR3 spells CATSHRNSNQPQHF. The CDR3 nucleotides read TGTGCCACCAGTCACAGGAATAGCAATCAGCCCCAGCATTTT.